These 19 T cell receptor beta chains came from one sample sequenced in a study of cytomegalovirus exposure and HLA in healthy donors. Use of 60 Vbeta and 13 Jbeta primers characterized the PCR. Some clones are missing from TCRdb's copy, which holds only in-frame ones; the method was immunoSEQ multiplex PCR. The sample lists some 180,000 clones, around 80% occurring once. Sequenced input: PBMCs. All receptors come from a man aged 18-30 years in good health and CMV-seronegative.

The chain couples TRBV15 to TRBJ2-4, with a tentative D call TRBD2 (6 bases). There are 17 residues in the CDR3. The germline V gene encodes CDR1 LNHNV and CDR2 YYDKDF (reference sequence). V gave up 1 base and J gave up 0 bases, with 13 bases separating them. The CDR3 DNA reads as TGTGCCACCAGCAGAGGGGGACTTGATTTAGCCAAAAACATTCAGTACTTC. Its protein is CATSRGGLDLAKNIQYF. Complete variable domain (other parts from reference TRBV15 and TRBJ2-4): DAMVIQNPRYQVTQFGKPVTLSCSQTLNHNVMYWYQQKSSQAPKLLFHYYDKDFNNEADTPDNFQSRRPNTSFCFLDIRSPGLGDTAMYLCATSRGGLDLAKNIQYFGAGTRLSVL.

The chain combines TRBV19 with TRBJ1-5; TRBD1 agrees at 8 bases. Trimming took 4 bases from V and 6 from J; bases not matched to a gene: 11. The CDR3 totals 16 residues. Germline CDR1 is LNHDA and CDR2 is SQIVND (reference sequence). The CDR3 DNA follows: TGTGCCAGTAGTACGAGAACCGGACAGGGAGGTCAGCCCCAGCATTTT. Amino acid sequence: CASSTRTGQGGQPQHF.

The genes are TRBV19 and TRBJ2-7; D may be TRBD1 (5 bases). Per germline, CDR1 LNHDA and CDR2 SQIVND (reference sequence). The CDR3 has 14 residues. V was cut by 6 bases and J by 3 bases, with 15 bases left in between. The CDR3 DNA is TGTGCCAGTAGCCCCATGCCAGGGCTCTACGAGCAGTACTTC. This sequence encodes CASSPMPGLYEQYF.

The rearrangement uses TRBV5-5 and TRBJ2-1; 8 bases agree with TRBD1. CDR3 size: 14 residues. Germline assignment: CDR1 SGHKS and CDR2 YYEKEE (reference sequence). The J segment lost 5 bases and the V segment lost 3 bases, leaving 4 bases of the junction unmatched. The chain's CDR3 is CASSYGQGNNEQFF. Written as DNA, the CDR3 is TGTGCCAGCAGCTACGGACAGGGAAACAATGAGCAGTTCTTC.

The rearrangement links TRBV15 to TRBJ2-3; 7 nucleotides line up with TRBD1. Per the germline V gene, CDR1 is LNHNV and CDR2 is YYDKDF (reference sequence). V was pared by 8 bases and J by 1 base, with 6 bases of the junction left unmatched. The CDR3 runs to 14 residues. The CDR3 loop reads CATGMTGRTDTQYF. The CDR3 DNA is TGTGCCACCGGAATGACAGGGCGCACAGATACGCAGTATTTT. Combining the CDR3 with reference TRBV15 and TRBJ2-3 gives the whole variable domain DAMVIQNPRYQVTQFGKPVTLSCSQTLNHNVMYWYQQKSSQAPKLLFHYYDKDFNNEADTPDNFQSRRPNTSFCFLDIRSPGLGDTAMYLCATGMTGRTDTQYFGPGTRLTVL.

This clone was observed a single time. This chain connects TRBV28 to TRBJ2-2; 10 bases align to TRBD2. This CDR3 region has 18 residues. The V segment lost 3 bases and the J segment 6 bases; nucleotides outside the gene matches: 13. CDR1 MDHEN and CDR2 SYDVKM come from the germline V gene. CDR3 in amino acids: CASSLGLAILRFPGELFF. CDR3 coding DNA: TGTGCCAGCAGTTTGGGACTAGCGATTTTGAGGTTTCCCGGGGAGCTGTTTTTT.

The CDR3 coding sequence is TGTGCCAGCAGCTTATCCGGGACAGGAGACACCATATATTTT. It is translated as CASSLSGTGDTIYF. The chain recombines TRBV7-2 with TRBJ1-3; 8 nucleotides align to TRBD1. Germline V gives CDR1 SGHTA, CDR2 FQGNSA. Losses at the gene ends were 2 bases for V and 8 bases for J; bases not matched to a gene: 5. The CDR3 length is 14 residues.

The gene calls are TRBV6-5 and TRBJ2-5; TRBD2 is a possible D gene (6 bases). V lost 2 bases and J lost 5, with 15 bases in between. There are 15 residues in the CDR3. CDR1 MNHEY and CDR2 SVGAGI come from the germline V gene. The CDR3 loop is CASSYGGVPRETQYF. DNA for the CDR3: TGTGCCAGCAGTTACGGCGGGGTACCTAGGGAGACCCAGTACTTC.

V usage is TRBV5-6 and J usage is TRBJ1-2, with 7 bases identical to TRBD1. J was trimmed by 6 bases and V by 4 bases; bases with no gene match: 12. Germline V CDR1 and CDR2: SGHDT, YYEEEE. This CDR3 region has 15 residues. The CDR3 nucleotides read TGTGCCAGCAGCCCATCCCCTGACAGGGCCCATGGCTACACCTTC. Its translation is CASSPSPDRAHGYTF.

CDR3 nucleotides: TGCAGCGCCACCCGGGGAGGGACAGGGGAGACTGAAGCTTTCTTT. Protein product: CSATRGGTGETEAFF. This chain uses TRBV29-1 with TRBJ1-1, with 10 bases that match TRBD1. Trimming removed 7 bases from V and 5 bases from J; junction bases left unmatched: 13. Germline lookup yields CDR1 SQVTM and CDR2 ANQGSEA. This CDR3 comprises 15 residues.

This clone was observed a few times. J is TRBJ2-1 and V is TRBV5-1; 7 bases are shared with TRBD1. The CDR3 contains 14 residues. The germline V gene encodes CDR1 SGHRS and CDR2 YFSETQ. V gave up 4 bases and J gave up 3 bases; unmatched junction bases: 4. The CDR3 loop reads CASSQTGDYNEQFF. The CDR3 coding sequence is TGCGCCAGCAGCCAAACAGGGGACTACAATGAGCAGTTCTTC.

The chain uses TRBV6-1 and TRBJ1-4; maybe TRBD1 (5 bases). V lost 6 bases and J lost 6, with 14 bases in between. The CDR3 loop spans 14 amino acids. The germline gives CDR1 MNHNS, CDR2 SASEGT. The CDR3 DNA is TGTGCCAGCAGGATCCAGGGAGGGCATGAAAAACTGTTTTTT. Translating gives CASRIQGGHEKLFF.

Written as DNA, the CDR3 is TGCGCCAGCAGCTTGGGACAGGTTGATCGCACTGAAGCTTTCTTT. It codes for CASSLGQVDRTEAFF. V and J are TRBV5-1 and TRBJ1-1, with TRBD1 as a possible D gene (6 bases). Germline loops: CDR1 SGHRS, CDR2 YFSETQ. CDR3 length equals 15 residues. Deletions cut 0 bases from V and 4 bases from J, with 13 bases between.

J is TRBJ2-5 and V is TRBV10-2, with 10 bases fitting TRBD2. This CDR3 contains 17 residues. The germline V gene encodes CDR1 WSHSY and CDR2 SAAADI. J was trimmed by 0 bases and V by 3 bases; bases with no gene match: 7. CDR3 in DNA: TGCGCCAGCAGTGACCTTGGACTAGCGGAGGACCAAGAGACCCAGTACTTC. Its translation: CASSDLGLAEDQETQYF.

The chain recombines TRBV7-9 with TRBJ1-1; D is undetermined. Germline V gene sequence: CDR1 SEHNR, CDR2 FQNEAQ (reference sequence). The CDR3 sequence is 15 residues long. Trimming removed 1 base at V and 0 bases at J, with 9 bases between. The CDR3 nucleotides read TGTGCCAGCAGCTTAGTGGCGGCCCTGAACACTGAAGCTTTCTTT. Its protein product is CASSLVAALNTEAFF.

The chain employs TRBV4-2 and TRBJ1-2, with TRBD1 matching over 7 bases. Trimming took 3 bases from V and 4 from J; bases not matched to a gene: 11. The CDR3 is 16 residues long. Per germline, CDR1 LGHNA and CDR2 YNFKEQ. The CDR3 nucleotides read TGTGCCAGCAGCCATTCTGGGCGACAGGGTACCTATGGCTACACCTTC. Its translation is CASSHSGRQGTYGYTF.

V usage is TRBV7-9 and J usage is TRBJ1-3; TRBD1 aligns across 7 bases. Germline CDR1 and CDR2: SEHNR and FQNEAQ (reference sequence). The V segment lost 7 bases and the J segment 0 bases; nucleotides outside the gene matches: 12. The CDR3 loop spans 17 amino acids. CDR3 residues: CASNSDRRSTSGNTIYF. For the CDR3, the DNA is TGTGCCAGCAACTCGGACAGGAGATCTACCTCTGGAAACACCATATATTTT. The full variable domain, in which reference TRBV7-9 and TRBJ1-3 provide the parts outside the CDR3, is DTGVSQNPRHKITKRGQNVTFRCDPISEHNRLYWYRQTLGQGPEFLTYFQNEAQLEKSRLLSDRFSAERPKGSFSTLEIQRTEQGDSAMYLCASNSDRRSTSGNTIYFGEGSWLTVV.

The chain links TRBV7-9 to TRBJ2-7; TRBD2 matches at 13 bases. This CDR3 has 16 residues. Germline V gene data show CDR1 as SEHNR and CDR2 as FQNEAQ (reference sequence). V shed 5 bases, J shed 5 bases, and the junction held 9 bases outside the gene matches. CDR3 bases: TGTGCCAGCAGCGAGCCTCCGGGACTAGCGGGAAACGAGCAGTACTTC. Protein sequence: CASSEPPGLAGNEQYF.

V gene TRBV30 combines with J gene TRBJ1-1; the match to TRBD1 covers 10 bases. The CDR3 extends over 13 amino acids. Germline V gene sequence: CDR1 GTSNPN, CDR2 SVGIG (reference sequence). Trimming cost V 3 bases and J 6 bases; bases outside gene matches: 4. In DNA form, the CDR3 reads TGTGCCTGGAGGGGACAGGGGATGGCTGAAGCTTTCTTT. Translated: CAWRGQGMAEAFF. Full variable domain (missing parts from reference TRBV30 and TRBJ1-1): SQTIHQWPATLVQPVGSPLSLECTVEGTSNPNLYWYRQAAGRGLQLLFYSVGIGQISSEVPQNLSASRPQDRQFILSSKKLLLSDSGFYLCAWRGQGMAEAFFGQGTRLTVV.